A single sample gave rise to the 22 T cell receptor beta chains below, sequenced in a study of shared clonotypes between healthy human individuals. CD45RO negativity and positive selection for CCR7 defined naive CD8 cells, a population that excluded terminally differentiated effector memory CD45RA+ cells. Method: immunoSEQ multiplex PCR; TCRdb's copy keeps in-frame clones and lacks some. The repertoire consists of around 2.1 million clones, with 85% to 95% occurring once and the leading ten covering under 2%. Sequencing was carried out using naive CD8+ T cells from PBMCs. The source of these receptors is a man aged 18 to 30 in good health. Some clones in this sample may be carry-over from other donors' samples.

The CDR3 reads CASSQLAPSSTDTQYF. CDR3 bases: TGTGCCAGCAGTCAATTGGCGCCATCTAGCACAGATACGCAGTATTTT. V is TRBV27 and J is TRBJ2-3; no clear D gene. The CDR3 runs to 16 residues. V shed 5 bases and J shed 0 bases, with 15 bases lying between them. Germline V gene lookup returns CDR1 MNHEY and CDR2 SMNVEV (reference sequence).

In DNA form, the CDR3 reads TGTGCCAGCACCCCCGGGGGCACTGAAGCTTTCTTT. Residues: CASTPGGTEAFF. The chain employs TRBV13 and TRBJ1-1; perhaps TRBD1 as D (5 bases). Trimming left V 7 bases short and J 4 bases short, with 10 bases between. Germline CDR1 reads PRHDT; CDR2 reads FYEKMQ (reference sequence). There are 12 residues in the CDR3.

This clone was seen only once. The V gene is TRBV28, the J gene TRBJ2-7, with D unclear. The CDR3 runs 14 residues. The ends were cut back, 2 bases at V and 0 bases at J, with 8 bases in the middle. From germline, CDR1 is MDHEN and CDR2 SYDVKM. DNA for the CDR3: TGTGCCAGCAGTTTAAACTTCCCCTCCTACGAGCAGTACTTC. This codes for CASSLNFPSYEQYF. Drawing the rest from reference TRBV28 and TRBJ2-7, the complete variable domain is DVKVTQSSRYLVKRTGEKVFLECVQDMDHENMFWYRQDPGLGLRLIYFSYDVKMKEKGDIPEGYSVSREKKERFSLILESASTNQTSMYLCASSLNFPSYEQYFGPGTRLTVT.

This chain joins TRBV28 and TRBJ1-2; D unclear. The germline gives CDR1 MDHEN, CDR2 SYDVKM. V lost 3 bases, J lost 0 bases, and 5 bases lay in between. The CDR3 extends over 13 amino acids. CDR3 amino acids: CASSFSTNYGYTF. The CDR3 DNA follows: TGTGCCAGCAGTTTCAGCACTAACTATGGCTACACCTTC.

The CDR3 nucleotides are TGTGCCAGCAGTGCCCAGTGGGGGCAGGTTGGTGGTGACACTGAAGCTTTCTTT. The encoded protein is CASSAQWGQVGGDTEAFF. This sequence joins TRBV27 and TRBJ1-1; TRBD1 might be the D (6 bases). Looked up from germline, CDR1 is MNHEY and CDR2 is SMNVEV (reference sequence). The CDR3 length is 18 residues. Trimming removed 5 bases from V and 3 bases from J, with 25 bases in between.

The genes are TRBV21-1 and TRBJ1-1. TRBV21-1 is described as a pseudogene. CDR3 length: 15 amino acids. CDR3 coding DNA: TGTGCCAGCAGCTCCCTCTCCGGGGCGAACACTGAAGCTTTCTTT. Residues: CASSSLSGANTEAFF.

This sequence joins TRBV28 and TRBJ2-7; the D gene is possibly TRBD1 (6 bases). Germline V lookup: CDR1 MDHEN, CDR2 SYDVKM. The V and J ends lost 6 bases and 7 bases respectively, with 19 bases between them. The CDR3 has 14 amino acids. The CDR3 nucleotides are TGTGCCAGCAGGAAAAGGGACAACCTCGATGAGCAGTACTTC. Translated: CASRKRDNLDEQYF.

This clone was seen ten or more times. This chain joins TRBV27 and TRBJ2-1; 9 bases are shared with TRBD2. This CDR3 region has 14 residues. With V trimmed by 3 bases and J by 7 bases, 4 bases remained unmatched. CDR1 is MNHEY, CDR2 SMNVEV, per germline (reference sequence). The CDR3 is CASSFGSGSNEQFF. CDR3 in DNA: TGTGCCAGCAGTTTTGGTAGCGGGAGTAATGAGCAGTTCTTC.

The J gene is TRBJ1-1, the V gene TRBV11-2; D might be TRBD1 (5 bases). V was pared by 2 bases and J by 0 bases, with 13 bases between. The germline V gene encodes CDR1 SGHAT and CDR2 FQNNGV. The CDR3 runs 16 residues. Here the CDR3 DNA reads TGTGCCAGCAGCTTACGGAGGGGTGGGATGAACACTGAAGCTTTCTTT. This codes for CASSLRRGGMNTEAFF.

The chain carries TRBV9 and TRBJ2-5, with D possibly matching TRBD1 (5 bases). Deletions cut 3 bases from V and 1 base from J, with 10 bases between. CDR1 is SGDLS and CDR2 is YYNGEE in the germline V gene. The CDR3 loop spans 14 amino acids. CDR3 in DNA: TGTGCCAGCAGCGCGACAGATGGCCAAGAGACCCAGTACTTC. The encoded protein is CASSATDGQETQYF. Filled out from reference TRBV9 and TRBJ2-5, the complete variable domain reads DSGVTQTPKHLITATGQRVTLRCSPRSGDLSVYWYQQSLDQGLQFLIQYYNGEERAKGNILERFSAQQFPDLHSELNLSSLELGDSALYFCASSATDGQETQYFGPGTRLLVL.

This clone is a singleton in its sample. V and J are TRBV6-5 and TRBJ2-7; no firm D call. The V gene lost 8 bases and the J gene lost 0 bases, with 8 bases spanning the gap. The CDR3 covers 12 residues. In germline, CDR1 is MNHEY, CDR2 SVGAGI. CDR3 nucleotides: TGTGCCAGCGGCTCCAACTCCTACGAGCAGTACTTC. Encoded protein: CASGSNSYEQYF.

The chain uses TRBV4-3 and TRBJ2-3; 9 positions agree with TRBD2. The CDR3 totals 15 residues. Germline V gene data show CDR1 as LGHNA and CDR2 as YSLEER. V lost 1 base and J lost 10; bases outside the gene matches: 9. The CDR3 sequence: CASSQAASGMEAQYF. CDR3 in DNA: TGCGCCAGCAGCCAAGCGGCTAGCGGGATGGAGGCGCAGTATTTT.

This chain connects TRBV11-1 to TRBJ2-7; 7 nucleotides align to TRBD2. The CDR3 consists of 14 residues. The germline gives CDR1 SGHAT, CDR2 FQDESV (reference sequence). V was pared by 2 bases and J by 4 bases, with 5 bases of the junction left unmatched. CDR3 loop: CASSLLASGYEQYF. CDR3 bases: TGTGCCAGCAGCTTATTGGCTAGCGGATACGAGCAGTACTTC. Supplemented by reference TRBV11-1 and TRBJ2-7, the full variable domain reads EAEVAQSPRYKITEKSQAVAFWCDPISGHATLYWYRQILGQGPELLVQFQDESVVDDSQLPKDRFSAERLKGVDSTLKIQPAELGDSAMYLCASSLLASGYEQYFGPGTRLTVT.

The rearrangement uses TRBV2 and TRBJ2-7; TRBD2 agrees at 10 bases. V dropped 6 bases and J dropped 1; count of bases not matched to a gene: 12. The germline gives CDR1 SNHLY, CDR2 FYNNEI. The CDR3 is 17 residues long. The CDR3 bases are TGTGCCAGCAGCTACAGCCTAGCGGGAGCCAGATCCTACGAGCAGTACTTC. Protein sequence: CASSYSLAGARSYEQYF.

This clone has only one observation. The J gene is TRBJ2-7, the V gene TRBV5-1; a weak D match, TRBD1 (5 bases). V was clipped by 0 bases and J by 4 bases, with 14 bases between them. CDR3 length: 15 residues. The germline CDR1 and CDR2 sequences are SGHRS and YFSETQ. CDR3 sequence (DNA): TGCGCCAGCAGCTTGGGCTTTGTACAGGCGTACGAGCAGTACTTC. Protein sequence: CASSLGFVQAYEQYF. Based on the CDR3 plus reference TRBV5-1 and TRBJ2-7, the full variable domain is KAGVTQTPRYLIKTRGQQVTLSCSPISGHRSVSWYQQTPGQGLQFLFEYFSETQRNKGNFPGRFSGRQFSNSRSEMNVSTLELGDSALYLCASSLGFVQAYEQYFGPGTRLTVT.

V gene TRBV27 combines with J gene TRBJ2-2; TRBD2 agrees at 9 bases. V gave up 3 bases and J gave up 7 bases; unmatched junction bases: 12. Germline V gene lookup returns CDR1 MNHEY and CDR2 SMNVEV (reference sequence). The CDR3 has 17 amino acids. Here the CDR3 DNA reads TGTGCCAGCAGTTTTAATCTGATAGCGGGAGTAGGCGGGGAGCTGTTTTTT. This sequence encodes CASSFNLIAGVGGELFF.

The chain links TRBV7-2 to TRBJ1-2; 8 bases map to TRBD1. The V and J ends lost 5 bases and 4 bases, in that order; junction bases with no gene match: 6. CDR1 SGHTA and CDR2 FQGNSA come from the germline V gene. The CDR3 runs to 14 residues. The DNA for the CDR3 is TGTGCCAGCAGCCCCCGGGACAGGCTCTATGGCTACACCTTC. This translates into CASSPRDRLYGYTF.

The chain employs TRBV7-8 and TRBJ1-5; a weak D match, TRBD1 (6 bases). The CDR3 extends over 14 amino acids. Trimming left V 5 bases short and J 2 bases short, with 10 bases between. Germline lookup yields CDR1 SGHVS and CDR2 FQNEAQ. CDR3 DNA sequence: TGTGCCAGCAGCGGCGAGGGGGGCAATCAGCCCCAGCATTTT. Amino acids: CASSGEGGNQPQHF.

This rearrangement joins TRBV19 to TRBJ2-3; the D gene is possibly TRBD2 (6 bases). Germline values: CDR1 LNHDA, CDR2 SQIVND (reference sequence). The CDR3 extends over 15 amino acids. Trimming took 3 bases from V and 2 from J, leaving 12 bases between them. Written as DNA, the CDR3 is TGTGCCAGTAGTATTCTGGGACTTTACACAGATACGCAGTATTTT. It is translated as CASSILGLYTDTQYF.

About this clone itself: The same CDR3 can be traced to other DNA sequences in this sample. V gene TRBV4-3 combines with J gene TRBJ2-7; D is possibly TRBD1 (5 bases). Trimming stripped 0 bases from V and 0 bases from J, with 12 bases between. The CDR3 extends over 16 amino acids. CDR1 is LGHNA and CDR2 is YSLEER in the germline V gene. The CDR3 is CASSQDRAGRSYEQYF. The CDR3, as DNA: TGCGCCAGCAGCCAAGACCGCGCAGGGCGCTCCTACGAGCAGTACTTC.

The CDR3 DNA sequence: TGTGCCAGCAGCTTGCGGGGATCCGGAAACGAGCAGTACTTC. It specifies CASSLRGSGNEQYF. The chain is built from TRBV5-8 and TRBJ2-7; weak D call: TRBD2 (5 bases). Looked up from germline, CDR1 is SGHTS and CDR2 is YDEGEE. This CDR3 contains 14 residues. With 1 base removed from V and 5 bases from J, the gap between germline ends came to 13 bases.

This chain links TRBV19 with TRBJ2-7; 7 bases are shared with TRBD2. J was trimmed by 3 bases and V by 6 bases; bases with no gene match: 8. The CDR3 sequence is 14 residues long. Germline-derived CDR1 and CDR2 are LNHDA and SQIVND (reference sequence). The CDR3 DNA reads as TGTGCCAGTAGGAAGTCTAGCGGATTCTACGAGCAGTACTTC. Protein product: CASRKSSGFYEQYF. The full variable domain, with the rest looked up from reference TRBV19 and TRBJ2-7, is DGGITQSPKYLFRKEGQNVTLSCEQNLNHDAMYWYRQDPGQGLRLIYYSQIVNDFQKGDIAEGYSVSREKKESFPLTVTSAQKNPTAFYLCASRKSSGFYEQYFGPGTRLTVT.